This passage covers 30 T cell receptor beta chains from one sample sequenced in a study of siplizumab effects on memory and regulatory T cells. TCRdb's copy holds only in-frame clones and misses some; the assay was immunoSEQ multiplex PCR. The top ten clones hold roughly 1.5% of a sample with around 120,000 clones, approximately 94% of them seen once. Sequenced material: non-Treg CD4+ T cells sorted from blood. These receptor sequences come from a human donor in good health.

The chain uses TRBV5-1 and TRBJ2-1; 12 bases align to TRBD2. This CDR3 contains 16 residues. Unmatched junction bases numbered 3, after V lost 4 bases and J lost 1 base. CDR1 is SGHRS and CDR2 is YFSETQ in the germline V gene. CDR3 residues: CASSPTSGSSYNEQFF. Here the CDR3 DNA reads TGCGCCAGCAGCCCGACTAGCGGGAGTTCCTACAATGAGCAGTTCTTC.

This clone has only one observation. The CDR3: CASSQVSGELFF. The CDR3 DNA reads as TGTGCCAGCTCACAGGTCTCCGGGGAGCTGTTTTTT. This chain links TRBV18 with TRBJ2-2; D is unclear. The germline CDR1 and CDR2 sequences are KGHSH and LQKENI. With 4 bases removed from V and 6 bases from J, the gap between germline ends came to 6 bases. The CDR3 length is 12 residues.

The chain joins TRBV6-1 to TRBJ2-5; D not resolved. The V end lost 5 bases, the J end lost 2 bases, and 3 bases lay between the germline ends. CDR3 length equals 11 residues. Germline V CDR1 and CDR2: MNHNS, SASEGT. CDR3 nucleotides: TGTGCCAGCAGTCCTCAAGAGACCCAGTACTTC. Translated: CASSPQETQYF.

This chain uses TRBV14 with TRBJ1-1; no definite D call. The CDR3 sequence is 14 residues long. The germline CDR1 and CDR2 sequences are SGHDN and FVKESK. Trimming took 4 bases from V and 5 from J, leaving 14 bases between them. The DNA of the CDR3 is TGTGCCAGCAGCCGCCTTGAGGGCTGGACTGAAGCTTTCTTT. Protein product: CASSRLEGWTEAFF.

This chain links TRBV15 with TRBJ2-7; D perhaps matches TRBD2 (5 bases). Trimming removed 0 bases from V and 5 bases from J, with 11 bases in between. The germline CDR1 and CDR2 sequences are LNHNV and YYDKDF (reference sequence). The CDR3 consists of 14 residues. The CDR3 nucleotides are TGTGCCACCAGCAGAGATCCGGGATCCGACGAGCAGTACTTC. This encodes CATSRDPGSDEQYF.

The DNA of the CDR3 is TGTGCCAGCAGCTTGGGGCAGACAGTCGGCGAGCAGTACTTC. Its translation: CASSLGQTVGEQYF. This rearrangement joins TRBV5-6 to TRBJ2-7; weak D call: TRBD1 (5 bases). Germline-derived CDR1 and CDR2 are SGHDT and YYEEEE. V was trimmed by 0 bases and J by 6 bases, leaving 13 bases between them. The CDR3 is made up of 14 amino acids. Full variable domain (missing parts from reference TRBV5-6 and TRBJ2-7): DAGVTQSPTHLIKTRGQQVTLRCSPKSGHDTVSWYQQALGQGPQFIFQYYEEEERQRGNFPDRFSGHQFPNYSSELNVNALLLGDSALYLCASSLGQTVGEQYFGPGTRLTVT.

The rearrangement joins TRBV4-1 to TRBJ2-2; possible D gene TRBD2, 6 bases. Trimming took off 1 base at V and 3 bases at J, with 18 bases between the two ends. Germline loops: CDR1 MGHRA, CDR2 YSYEKL. This CDR3 contains 18 residues. The chain's CDR3 is CASSQVLFRERDTGELFF. CDR3 nucleotides: TGCGCCAGCAGCCAAGTTCTCTTCCGGGAGAGAGACACCGGGGAGCTGTTTTTT.

This chain connects TRBV2 to TRBJ2-5; D remains unclear. The CDR3 has 14 residues. CDR1 SNHLY and CDR2 FYNNEI come from the germline V gene. V shed 9 bases and J shed 4 bases, with 18 bases lying between them. CDR3 DNA sequence: TGTGCCAGTGTGGTTCAGGTGGTTAGAGAGACCCAGTACTTC. Its protein is CASVVQVVRETQYF.

The V and J genes are TRBV11-2 and TRBJ2-7; tentative D call: TRBD2 (5 bases). CDR3 length: 14 amino acids. Deletions cut 6 bases from V and 3 bases from J, with 15 bases between. Germline CDR1 is SGHAT and CDR2 is FQNNGV. The CDR3 coding sequence is TGTGCCAGCAGTGAAGGACTGAGCTACTACGAGCAGTACTTC. Amino acid sequence: CASSEGLSYYEQYF. Looking up the rest from reference TRBV11-2 and TRBJ2-7 gives the full variable domain: EAGVAQSPRYKIIEKRQSVAFWCNPISGHATLYWYQQILGQGPKLLIQFQNNGVVDDSQLPKDRFSAERLKGVDSTLKIQPAKLEDSAVYLCASSEGLSYYEQYFGPGTRLTVT.

This rearrangement joins TRBV18 to TRBJ1-1; no clear D. CDR3 length: 16 residues. Per the germline V gene, CDR1 is KGHSH and CDR2 is LQKENI. V was clipped by 3 bases and J by 4 bases, with 18 bases between them. CDR3 sequence (DNA): TGTGCCAGCTCACCCAACCGGGCAGACCTTACCACTGAAGCTTTCTTT. Protein: CASSPNRADLTTEAFF.

The chain combines TRBV30 with TRBJ1-2; the D is unclear. The germline V gene encodes CDR1 GTSNPN and CDR2 SVGIG (reference sequence). The CDR3 spans 16 residues. Between the trimmed V and J ends, which lost 4 bases and 2 bases, there was a span of 20 bases. CDR3 protein: CAWTPQEWLGNYGYTF. CDR3 nucleotide sequence: TGTGCCTGGACCCCCCAGGAGTGGTTGGGGAACTATGGCTACACCTTC.

This chain joins TRBV7-9 and TRBJ1-4; unclear D gene. This CDR3 is 13 amino acids long. Germline CDR1 and CDR2: SEHNR and FQNEAQ (reference sequence). V was cut by 2 bases and J by 11 bases, with 12 bases left in between. The CDR3, as DNA: TGTGCCAGCAGCTTATGGGCAGAAGAGAAACTGTTTTTT. It yields the protein CASSLWAEEKLFF. The full variable domain, in which reference TRBV7-9 and TRBJ1-4 provide the parts outside the CDR3, is DTGVSQNPRHKITKRGQNVTFRCDPISEHNRLYWYRQTLGQGPEFLTYFQNEAQLEKSRLLSDRFSAERPKGSFSTLEIQRTEQGDSAMYLCASSLWAEEKLFFGSGTQLSVL.

The V gene is TRBV11-3, the J gene TRBJ2-7; TRBD1 aligns across 8 bases. Germline loops: CDR1 SGHNT, CDR2 YENEEA. After removal of 5 bases from V and 6 bases from J, the junction contained 6 bases not matched to a gene. This CDR3 contains 13 residues. The CDR3 DNA is TGTGCCAGCAGCGTCGTGACAGGGGCCGAGCAGTACTTC. Amino acids: CASSVVTGAEQYF.

The chain links TRBV6-5 to TRBJ2-1, with TRBD2 matching 9 bases. The V gene's germline CDR1 is MNHEY and CDR2 SVGAGI. Trimming at V came to 5 bases and at J to 3 bases, leaving 5 bases not matched to a gene. CDR3 length: 15 residues. CDR3 nucleotides: TGTGCCAGCAGTAGACTAGCGGCAAACTACAATGAGCAGTTCTTC. Amino acid sequence: CASSRLAANYNEQFF.

The chain has TRBV1 and TRBJ1-5. TRBV1 counts as a pseudogene. The CDR3 is 16 residues long. Here the CDR3 reads CASSQDQSMANQPQHF. In DNA form, the CDR3 reads TGCGCCAGCAGCCAAGATCAGTCGATGGCGAATCAGCCCCAGCATTTT.

The genes are TRBV5-8 and TRBJ2-7; D is possibly TRBD1 (6 bases). Germline lookup yields CDR1 SGHTS and CDR2 YDEGEE. The CDR3 length is 15 residues. With 0 bases removed from V and 4 bases from J, the gap between germline ends came to 14 bases. The CDR3, as DNA: TGTGCCAGCAGCTTGGGTGCGTCAGGGGTTTACGAGCAGTACTTC. It specifies CASSLGASGVYEQYF. Variable domain in full (rest from reference TRBV5-8 and TRBJ2-7): EAGVTQSPTHLIKTRGQQATLRCSPISGHTSVYWYQQALGLGLQFLLWYDEGEERNRGNFPPRFSGRQFPNYSSELNVNALELEDSALYLCASSLGASGVYEQYFGPGTRLTVT.

The chain uses TRBV9 and TRBJ2-6; D call uncertain. Per germline, CDR1 SGDLS and CDR2 YYNGEE. V dropped 4 bases and J dropped 0 bases, with 14 bases sitting between them. The CDR3 sequence is 17 residues long. CDR3 DNA sequence: TGTGCCAGCAGCACGCACGGACCGGCCTCTGGGGCCAACGTCCTGACTTTC. Translating it yields CASSTHGPASGANVLTF.

This chain joins TRBV5-6 and TRBJ2-5, with no clear D. The CDR3 covers 14 residues. Deletions cut 2 bases from V and 2 bases from J, with 10 bases between. Germline CDR1 is SGHDT and CDR2 is YYEEEE. CDR3 residues: CASSFVETQETQYF. CDR3 nucleotides: TGTGCCAGCAGCTTTGTGGAGACACAAGAGACCCAGTACTTC.

This chain joins TRBV7-2 and TRBJ2-7; weak D call: TRBD1 (7 bases). The length of the CDR3 is 12 residues. Trimming shortened V by 5 bases and J by 7 bases, and 12 bases separated the two germline ends. In germline, CDR1 is SGHTA, CDR2 FQGNSA. The CDR3 sequence: CASSVQGGEQYF. CDR3 bases: TGTGCCAGCAGCGTTCAGGGGGGAGAGCAGTACTTC.

The V and J genes are TRBV5-1 and TRBJ2-5, with 14 bases matching TRBD2. Per germline, CDR1 SGHRS and CDR2 YFSETQ. Losses at the gene ends were 2 bases for V and 4 bases for J; bases not matched to a gene: 4. The CDR3 contains 16 residues. CDR3 residues: CASSFRLAGGSETQYF. In DNA, the CDR3 is TGCGCCAGCAGCTTCCGACTAGCGGGAGGGTCAGAGACCCAGTACTTC.

The chain carries TRBV9 and TRBJ1-2; possible D gene TRBD1, 6 bases. This CDR3 spans 15 amino acids. Germline values: CDR1 SGDLS, CDR2 YYNGEE. V lost 3 bases and J 7 bases, leaving 19 bases between the germline ends. DNA for the CDR3: TGTGCCAGCAGCGCAGCCGGGGGGCGCATGAGTGGCTACACCTTC. The encoded protein is CASSAAGGRMSGYTF.

V gene TRBV29-1 combines with J gene TRBJ2-7, with D possibly being TRBD1 or TRBD2 (5 bases each). The V and J ends lost 8 bases and 0 bases respectively, with 8 bases between them. Per germline, CDR1 SQVTM and CDR2 ANQGSEA. The CDR3 sequence is 11 residues long. The DNA of the CDR3 is TGCAGCTTCGGGACCTCCTACGAGCAGTACTTC. This codes for CSFGTSYEQYF.

The chain carries TRBV28 and TRBJ2-3; TRBD2 aligns across 13 bases. The CDR3 length is 18 residues. V dropped 7 bases and J dropped 1; count of bases not matched to a gene: 11. Germline loops: CDR1 MDHEN, CDR2 SYDVKM. The chain's CDR3 is CASTGLAGAGPGTDTQYF. CDR3 nucleotide sequence: TGTGCCAGCACCGGACTAGCGGGGGCCGGGCCGGGCACAGATACGCAGTATTTT.

The chain is built from TRBV15 and TRBJ2-2; 10 positions agree with TRBD1. Germline values: CDR1 LNHNV, CDR2 YYDKDF (reference sequence). V was pared by 0 bases and J by 6 bases, with 7 bases of the junction left unmatched. The CDR3 loop spans 17 amino acids. The CDR3 region is CATSREAGTGVPGELFF. The CDR3 DNA reads as TGTGCCACCAGCAGAGAGGCCGGGACAGGGGTCCCCGGGGAGCTGTTTTTT.

The chain recombines TRBV11-2 with TRBJ1-1; perhaps TRBD1 as D (5 bases). The CDR3 spans 14 residues. The germline V gene has CDR1 SGHAT and CDR2 FQNNGV. Trimming left V 3 bases short and J 1 base short, with 9 bases between. This chain's CDR3 is CASSFGGTNTEAFF. The CDR3 DNA is TGTGCCAGCAGCTTTGGGGGTACGAACACTGAAGCTTTCTTT. The full variable domain, its missing parts supplied by reference TRBV11-2 and TRBJ1-1, is EAGVAQSPRYKIIEKRQSVAFWCNPISGHATLYWYQQILGQGPKLLIQFQNNGVVDDSQLPKDRFSAERLKGVDSTLKIQPAKLEDSAVYLCASSFGGTNTEAFFGQGTRLTVV.

This rearrangement joins TRBV29-1 to TRBJ2-7, with D possibly TRBD1 on 8 matching bases. There are 15 residues in the CDR3. Trimming shortened V by 5 bases and J by 5 bases, and 22 bases separated the two germline ends. The germline gives CDR1 SQVTM, CDR2 ANQGSEA. CDR3 nucleotide sequence: TGCAGCGTTAAGGGGGGGACAGGCGGTGTCCACGAGCAGTACTTC. Translation: CSVKGGTGGVHEQYF.

The chain joins TRBV2 to TRBJ1-1; D gene uncertain. CDR1 is SNHLY, CDR2 FYNNEI, per germline. The V end was cut by 8 bases, the J end by 10 bases, with 11 bases between. The CDR3 is 10 amino acids. The CDR3 loop is CASREISAFF. In DNA, the CDR3 is TGTGCCAGCCGGGAAATCTCAGCTTTCTTT. The variable domain in full, completed from reference TRBV2 and TRBJ1-1, reads EPEVTQTPSHQVTQMGQEVILRCVPISNHLYFYWYRQILGQKVEFLVSFYNNEISEKSEIFDDQFSVERPDGSNFTLKIRSTKLEDSAMYFCASREISAFFGQGTRLTVV.

The genes are TRBV18 and TRBJ2-5; 11 positions match TRBD2. CDR3 size: 18 residues. Germline V gene lookup returns CDR1 KGHSH and CDR2 LQKENI. Losses at the gene ends were 6 bases for V and 2 bases for J; bases not matched to a gene: 14. The CDR3 DNA reads as TGTGCCAGCTCCCCAGTAGCGGGGGGGCTTCCCGGGCAAGAGACCCAGTACTTC. Translation: CASSPVAGGLPGQETQYF. The full variable domain, with the rest looked up from reference TRBV18 and TRBJ2-5, is NAGVMQNPRHLVRRRGQEARLRCSPMKGHSHVYWYRQLPEEGLKFMVYLQKENIIDESGMPKERFSAEFPKEGPSILRIQQVVRGDSAAYFCASSPVAGGLPGQETQYFGPGTRLLVL.

This chain uses TRBV5-1 with TRBJ1-1; D uncertain. The CDR3 is 14 residues long. V lost 7 bases and J lost 7, with 20 bases in between. Per the germline V gene, CDR1 is SGHRS and CDR2 is YFSETQ. CDR3 loop: CASYGPLPPGEAFF. The CDR3 DNA reads TGCGCCAGCTATGGACCGTTGCCCCCAGGTGAAGCTTTCTTT. Full variable domain (outside the CDR3, taken from reference TRBV5-1 and TRBJ1-1): KAGVTQTPRYLIKTRGQQVTLSCSPISGHRSVSWYQQTPGQGLQFLFEYFSETQRNKGNFPGRFSGRQFSNSRSEMNVSTLELGDSALYLCASYGPLPPGEAFFGQGTRLTVV.

The rearrangement joins TRBV6-1 to TRBJ1-2, with 9 nucleotides matching TRBD1. The CDR3 contains 16 residues. V shed 2 bases and J 4 bases; nucleotides not matched to a gene: 8. Looked up from germline, CDR1 is MNHNS and CDR2 is SASEGT. CDR3 loop: CASSEYGTGSVYGYTF. In DNA, the CDR3 is TGTGCCAGCAGTGAATATGGGACAGGGTCGGTCTATGGCTACACCTTC.